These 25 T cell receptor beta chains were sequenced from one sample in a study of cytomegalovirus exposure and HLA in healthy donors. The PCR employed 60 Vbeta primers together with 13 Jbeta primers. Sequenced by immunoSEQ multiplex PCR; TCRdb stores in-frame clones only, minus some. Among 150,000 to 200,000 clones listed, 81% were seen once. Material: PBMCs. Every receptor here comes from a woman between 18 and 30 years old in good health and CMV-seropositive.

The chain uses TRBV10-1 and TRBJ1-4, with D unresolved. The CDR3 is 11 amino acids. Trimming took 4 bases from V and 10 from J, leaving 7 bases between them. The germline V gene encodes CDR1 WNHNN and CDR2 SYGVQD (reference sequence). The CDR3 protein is CASSGNRKLFF. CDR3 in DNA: TGCGCCAGCAGTGGCAACAGAAAACTGTTTTTT.

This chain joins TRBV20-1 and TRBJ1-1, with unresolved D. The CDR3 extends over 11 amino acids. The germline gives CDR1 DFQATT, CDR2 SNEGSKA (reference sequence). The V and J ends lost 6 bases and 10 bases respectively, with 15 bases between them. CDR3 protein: CSASDFLGAFF. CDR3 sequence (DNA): TGCAGTGCCTCGGACTTCCTGGGAGCTTTCTTT.

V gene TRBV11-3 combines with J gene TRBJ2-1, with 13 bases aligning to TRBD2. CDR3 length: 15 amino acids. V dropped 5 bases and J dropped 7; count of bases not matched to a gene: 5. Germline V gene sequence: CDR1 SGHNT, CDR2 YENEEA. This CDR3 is CASSNGLAGENEQFF. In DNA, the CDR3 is TGTGCCAGCAGCAATGGACTAGCGGGGGAGAATGAGCAGTTCTTC.

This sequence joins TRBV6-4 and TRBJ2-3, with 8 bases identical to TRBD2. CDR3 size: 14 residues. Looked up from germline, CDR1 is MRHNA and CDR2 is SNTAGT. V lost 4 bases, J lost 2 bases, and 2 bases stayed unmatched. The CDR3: CASSAGGDTDTQYF. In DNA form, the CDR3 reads TGTGCCAGCAGTGCGGGGGGGGACACAGATACGCAGTATTTT.

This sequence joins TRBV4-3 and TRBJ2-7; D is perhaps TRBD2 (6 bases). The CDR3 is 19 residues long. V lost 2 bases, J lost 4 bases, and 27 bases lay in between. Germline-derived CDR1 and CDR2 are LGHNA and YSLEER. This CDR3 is CASSQRPLRTNLLYYEQYV. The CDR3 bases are TGCGCCAGCAGCCAACGGCCCCTACGGACTAACCTTCTCTATTACGAGCAGTACGTC.

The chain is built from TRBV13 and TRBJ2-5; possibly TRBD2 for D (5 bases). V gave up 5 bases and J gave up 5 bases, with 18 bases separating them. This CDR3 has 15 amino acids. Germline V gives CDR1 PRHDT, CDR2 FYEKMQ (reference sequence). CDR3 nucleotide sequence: TGTGCCAGCAGCCAACGGGCAGGAGGTCGGGAGACCCAGTACTTC. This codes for CASSQRAGGRETQYF. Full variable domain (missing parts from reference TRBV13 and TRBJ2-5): AAGVIQSPRHLIKEKRETATLKCYPIPRHDTVYWYQQGPGQDPQFLISFYEKMQSDKGSIPDRFSAQQFSDYHSELNMSSLELGDSALYFCASSQRAGGRETQYFGPGTRLLVL.

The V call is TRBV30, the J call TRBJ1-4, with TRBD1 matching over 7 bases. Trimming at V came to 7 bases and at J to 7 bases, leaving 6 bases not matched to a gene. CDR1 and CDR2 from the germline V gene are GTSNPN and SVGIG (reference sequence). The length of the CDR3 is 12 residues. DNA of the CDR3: TGTGCCTCCCACAGGGGTGCTGAAAAACTGTTTTTT. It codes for CASHRGAEKLFF.

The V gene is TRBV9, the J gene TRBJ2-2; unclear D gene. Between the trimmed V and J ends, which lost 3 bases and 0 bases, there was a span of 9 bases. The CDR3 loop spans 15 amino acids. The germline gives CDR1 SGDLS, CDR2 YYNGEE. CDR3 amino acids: CASSASETNTGELFF. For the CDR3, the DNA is TGTGCCAGCAGCGCTAGTGAAACGAACACCGGGGAGCTGTTTTTT.

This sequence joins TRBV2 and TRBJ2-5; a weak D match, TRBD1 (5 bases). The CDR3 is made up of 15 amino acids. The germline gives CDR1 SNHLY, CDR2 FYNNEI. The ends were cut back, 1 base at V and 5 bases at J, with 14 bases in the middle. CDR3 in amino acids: CASSEVQVGRETQYF. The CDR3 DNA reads TGTGCCAGCAGTGAAGTACAGGTGGGCCGGGAGACCCAGTACTTC.

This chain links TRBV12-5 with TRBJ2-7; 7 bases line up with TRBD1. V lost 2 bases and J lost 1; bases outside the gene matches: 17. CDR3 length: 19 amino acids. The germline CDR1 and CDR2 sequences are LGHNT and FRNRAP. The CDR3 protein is CASGLLRWDRDLLSYEQYF. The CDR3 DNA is TGTGCTAGTGGTTTGCTAAGATGGGACAGAGACTTACTTTCCTACGAGCAGTACTTC.

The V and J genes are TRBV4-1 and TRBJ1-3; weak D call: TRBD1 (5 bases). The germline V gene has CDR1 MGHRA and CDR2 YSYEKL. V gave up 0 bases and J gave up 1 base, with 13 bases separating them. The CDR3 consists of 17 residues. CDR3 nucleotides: TGCGCCAGCAGCCAAGATGGGGCCAGGGCGTCTGGAAACACCATATATTTT. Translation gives CASSQDGARASGNTIYF.

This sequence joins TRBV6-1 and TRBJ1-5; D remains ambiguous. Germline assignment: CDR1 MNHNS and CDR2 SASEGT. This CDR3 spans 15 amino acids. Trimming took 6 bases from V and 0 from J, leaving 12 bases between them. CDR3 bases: TGTGCCAGCAGGGATATGGCGGGTAGCAATCAGCCCCAGCATTTT. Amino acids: CASRDMAGSNQPQHF.

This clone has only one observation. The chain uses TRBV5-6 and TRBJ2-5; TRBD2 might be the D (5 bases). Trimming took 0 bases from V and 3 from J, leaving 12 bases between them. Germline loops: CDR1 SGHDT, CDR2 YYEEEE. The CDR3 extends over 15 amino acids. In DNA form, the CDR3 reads TGTGCCAGCAGCTTGGTTAGTTTGAGGGAAGAGACCCAGTACTTC. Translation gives CASSLVSLREETQYF.

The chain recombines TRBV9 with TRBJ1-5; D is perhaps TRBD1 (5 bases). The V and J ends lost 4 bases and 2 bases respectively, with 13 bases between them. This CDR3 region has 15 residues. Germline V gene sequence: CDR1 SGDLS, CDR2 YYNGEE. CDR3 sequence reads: CASSIGGLGNQPQHF. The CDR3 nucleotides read TGTGCCAGCAGCATCGGGGGTTTGGGCAATCAGCCCCAGCATTTT. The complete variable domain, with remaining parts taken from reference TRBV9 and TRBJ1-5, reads DSGVTQTPKHLITATGQRVTLRCSPRSGDLSVYWYQQSLDQGLQFLIQYYNGEERAKGNILERFSAQQFPDLHSELNLSSLELGDSALYFCASSIGGLGNQPQHFGDGTRLSIL.

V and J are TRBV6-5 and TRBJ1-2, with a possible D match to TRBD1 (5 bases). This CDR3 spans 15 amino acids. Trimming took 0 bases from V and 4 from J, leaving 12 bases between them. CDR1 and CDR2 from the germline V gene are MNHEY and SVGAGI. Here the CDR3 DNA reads TGTGCCAGCAGTTACTCAGGCAGGGTGGGCTATGGCTACACCTTC. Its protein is CASSYSGRVGYGYTF.

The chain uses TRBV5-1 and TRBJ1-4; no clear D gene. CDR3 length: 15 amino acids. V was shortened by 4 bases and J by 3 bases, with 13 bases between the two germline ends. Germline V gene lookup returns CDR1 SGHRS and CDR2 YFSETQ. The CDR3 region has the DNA TGCGCCAGCAGCGTTGGCGGGTCGTCTAATGAAAAACTGTTTTTT. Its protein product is CASSVGGSSNEKLFF. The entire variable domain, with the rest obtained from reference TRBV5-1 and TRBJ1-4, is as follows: KAGVTQTPRYLIKTRGQQVTLSCSPISGHRSVSWYQQTPGQGLQFLFEYFSETQRNKGNFPGRFSGRQFSNSRSEMNVSTLELGDSALYLCASSVGGSSNEKLFFGSGTQLSVL.

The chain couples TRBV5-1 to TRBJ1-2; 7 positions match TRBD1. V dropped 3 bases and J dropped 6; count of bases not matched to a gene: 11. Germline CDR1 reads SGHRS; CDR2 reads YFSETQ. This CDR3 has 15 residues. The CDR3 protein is CASSSTTGRINGYTF. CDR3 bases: TGCGCCAGCAGCTCCACGACAGGGAGAATCAATGGCTACACCTTC. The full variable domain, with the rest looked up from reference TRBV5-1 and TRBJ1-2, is KAGVTQTPRYLIKTRGQQVTLSCSPISGHRSVSWYQQTPGQGLQFLFEYFSETQRNKGNFPGRFSGRQFSNSRSEMNVSTLELGDSALYLCASSSTTGRINGYTFGSGTRLTVV.

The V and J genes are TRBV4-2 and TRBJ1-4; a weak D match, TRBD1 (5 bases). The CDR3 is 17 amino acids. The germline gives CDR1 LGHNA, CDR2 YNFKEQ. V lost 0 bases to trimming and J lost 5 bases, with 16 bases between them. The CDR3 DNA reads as TGTGCCAGCAGCCAAGATAGAGGAACAGGCCCGAATGAAAAACTGTTTTTT. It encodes CASSQDRGTGPNEKLFF.

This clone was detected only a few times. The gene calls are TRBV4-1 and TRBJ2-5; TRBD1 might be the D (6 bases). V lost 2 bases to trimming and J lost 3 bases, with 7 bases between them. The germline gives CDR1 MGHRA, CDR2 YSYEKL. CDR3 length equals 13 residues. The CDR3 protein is CASSQYREETQYF. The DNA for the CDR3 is TGCGCCAGCAGCCAATACAGGGAAGAGACCCAGTACTTC.

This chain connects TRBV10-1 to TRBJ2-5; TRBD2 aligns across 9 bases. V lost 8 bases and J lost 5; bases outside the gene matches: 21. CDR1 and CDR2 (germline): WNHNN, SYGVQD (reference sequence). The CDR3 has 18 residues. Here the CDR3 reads CASQVRLAGRKRWETQYF. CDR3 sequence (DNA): TGCGCCAGCCAGGTCAGGCTAGCGGGGAGAAAAAGGTGGGAGACCCAGTACTTC.

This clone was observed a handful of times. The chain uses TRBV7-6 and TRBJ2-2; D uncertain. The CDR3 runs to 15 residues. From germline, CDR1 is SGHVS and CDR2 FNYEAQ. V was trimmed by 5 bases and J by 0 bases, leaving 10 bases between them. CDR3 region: CASSPTSANTGELFF. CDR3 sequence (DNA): TGTGCCAGCAGCCCCACATCCGCGAACACCGGGGAGCTGTTTTTT.

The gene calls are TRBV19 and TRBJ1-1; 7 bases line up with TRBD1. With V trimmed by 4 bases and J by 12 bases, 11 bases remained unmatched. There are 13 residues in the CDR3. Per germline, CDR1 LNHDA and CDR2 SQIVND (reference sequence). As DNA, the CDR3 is TGTGCCAGTAGTACTAACAGGGGAATGGAGTCTTTCTTT. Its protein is CASSTNRGMESFF.

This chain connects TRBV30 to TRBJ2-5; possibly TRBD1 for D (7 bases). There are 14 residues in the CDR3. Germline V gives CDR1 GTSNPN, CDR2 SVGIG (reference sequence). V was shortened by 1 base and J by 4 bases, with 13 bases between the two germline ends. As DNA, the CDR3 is TGTGCCTGGAGTGCAGTCCAGGGGGGAGAGACCCAGTACTTC. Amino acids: CAWSAVQGGETQYF.

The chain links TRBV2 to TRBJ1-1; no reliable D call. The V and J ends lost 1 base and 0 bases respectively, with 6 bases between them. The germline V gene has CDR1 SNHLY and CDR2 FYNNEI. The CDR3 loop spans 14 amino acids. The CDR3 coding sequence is TGTGCCAGCAGTGAAGAATTTATGAACACTGAAGCTTTCTTT. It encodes CASSEEFMNTEAFF.

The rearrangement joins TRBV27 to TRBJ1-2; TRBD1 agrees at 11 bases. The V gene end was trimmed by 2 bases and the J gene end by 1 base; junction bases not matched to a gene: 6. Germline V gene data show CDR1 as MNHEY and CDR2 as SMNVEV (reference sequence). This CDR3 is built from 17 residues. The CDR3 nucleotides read TGTGCCAGCAGTTTAAGGGGACAGGGGGGAAGTAACTATGGCTACACCTTC. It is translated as CASSLRGQGGSNYGYTF.